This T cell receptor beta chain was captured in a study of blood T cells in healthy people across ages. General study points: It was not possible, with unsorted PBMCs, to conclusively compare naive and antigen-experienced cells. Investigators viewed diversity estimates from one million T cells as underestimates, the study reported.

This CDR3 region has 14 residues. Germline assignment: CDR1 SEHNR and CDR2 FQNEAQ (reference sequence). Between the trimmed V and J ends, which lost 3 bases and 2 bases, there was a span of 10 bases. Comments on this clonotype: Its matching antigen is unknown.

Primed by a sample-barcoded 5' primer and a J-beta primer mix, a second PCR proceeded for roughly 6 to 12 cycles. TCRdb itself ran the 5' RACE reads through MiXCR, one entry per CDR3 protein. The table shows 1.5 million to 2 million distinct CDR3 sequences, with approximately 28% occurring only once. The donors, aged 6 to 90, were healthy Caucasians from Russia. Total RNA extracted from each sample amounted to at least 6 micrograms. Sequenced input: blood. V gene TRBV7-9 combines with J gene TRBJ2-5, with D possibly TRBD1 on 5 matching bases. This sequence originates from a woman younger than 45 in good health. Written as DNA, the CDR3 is TGTGCCAGCAGCTTCCCGCGACAGCAAGAGACCCAGTACTTC. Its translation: CASSFPRQQETQYF.